These 21 T cell receptor beta chains came from one sample sequenced in a study of spatial heterogeneity in lung cancer. TCRdb reanalysed the 5' RACE reads using MiXCR and keeps one entry per CDR3 protein. The data hold tens of thousands of distinct CDR3 sequences, with 12% observed a single time. The time point was: sample taken at primary tumor resection. TCRs were sequenced from unsorted whole RNA of tumor, nontumor lung or PBMC. Sequenced here: PBMCs, sampled at surgery. These receptor sequences come from a male donor with early-stage non-small cell lung cancer.

The chain employs TRBV6-5 and TRBJ2-5; TRBD1 matches at 7 bases. Germline CDR1 and CDR2: MNHEY and SVGAGI. V dropped 0 bases and J dropped 5; count of bases not matched to a gene: 6. This CDR3 is 15 amino acids long. CDR3: CASSYSLGGRETQYF. CDR3 DNA sequence: TGTGCCAGCAGTTACTCGCTAGGGGGCAGGGAGACCCAGTACTTC.

The rearrangement links TRBV7-2 to TRBJ2-2; D is possibly TRBD1 or TRBD2 (5 bases each). Per germline, CDR1 SGHTA and CDR2 FQGNSA. Trimming left V 4 bases short and J 7 bases short, with 16 bases between. This CDR3 region has 15 residues. Written as DNA, the CDR3 is TGTGCCAGCAGCTGGGTTGGGACGGAAGACGGGGAGCTGTTTTTT. Translation gives CASSWVGTEDGELFF.

The chain carries TRBV12-3 or TRBV12-4 and TRBJ1-5; D uncertain. The CDR3 runs 11 residues. V shed 0 bases and J shed 15 bases, with 9 bases lying between them. Here the CDR3 DNA reads TGTGCCAGCAGTTTAGCAAGGGTTTTGCATTTT. Translated, it gives CASSLARVLHF.

The gene calls are TRBV12-3 or TRBV12-4 and TRBJ1-2, with 11 bases identical to TRBD1. Losses at the gene ends were 6 bases for V and 4 bases for J; bases not matched to a gene: 7. This CDR3 is 15 amino acids long. The CDR3 sequence is CASSRGTGGTYGYTF. The DNA for the CDR3 is TGTGCCAGCAGCCGAGGGACAGGGGGGACCTATGGCTACACCTTC.

This clonotype has only a few counts. The gene calls are TRBV20-1 and TRBJ1-2, with TRBD1 identical over 7 bases. Trimming at V came to 4 bases and at J to 3 bases, leaving 8 bases not matched to a gene. CDR1 is DFQATT, CDR2 SNEGSKA, per germline (reference sequence). This CDR3 is built from 14 residues. CDR3 region: CSAKSGGVHYGYTF. DNA for the CDR3: TGCAGTGCTAAATCAGGGGGAGTTCACTATGGCTACACCTTC.

This clonotype has just a few counts. The chain joins TRBV20-1 to TRBJ1-5; D is unclear. Trimming took 5 bases from V and 7 from J, leaving 15 bases between them. The CDR3 extends over 13 amino acids. Germline CDR1 is DFQATT and CDR2 is SNEGSKA (reference sequence). The CDR3 nucleotides read TGCAGTGCTTTTAGGCCCAGCGGGCAGCCCCAGCATTTT. This codes for CSAFRPSGQPQHF.

This clonotype has a count of ten or more. The chain uses TRBV21-1 and TRBJ2-4; the DNA was not used to check the table's D call, TRBD1. TRBV21-1 is a documented pseudogene. The CDR3 sequence is 13 residues long. CDR3 bases: TGTGCCAGCAGCAGGGACAAGAAAAACATTCAGTACTTC. Encoded protein: CASSRDKKNIQYF.

Only a few counts were recorded for this clonotype. The chain uses TRBV7-9 and TRBJ2-5; D is ambiguous. Germline values: CDR1 SEHNR, CDR2 FQNEAQ (reference sequence). The CDR3 runs 13 residues. With 2 bases removed from V and 3 bases from J, the gap between germline ends came to 7 bases. The CDR3 coding sequence is TGTGCCAGCAGCTTAATGAGTGAAGAGACCCAGTACTTC. As protein: CASSLMSEETQYF.

This clonotype was picked up many times. The gene calls are TRBV29-1 and TRBJ2-7; weak D call: TRBD1 (6 bases). This CDR3 is 12 amino acids long. The V and J ends lost 6 bases and 3 bases respectively, with 12 bases between them. Germline V CDR1 and CDR2: SQVTM, ANQGSEA. The CDR3 loop is CSVGAEGYEQYF. As DNA, the CDR3 is TGCAGCGTGGGGGCCGAGGGCTACGAGCAGTACTTC.

On this clonotype: This could be a read error, since a much larger clone is one nucleotide away. CDR3 in amino acids: CAGSRGGTGNSPLHF. The CDR3, as DNA: TGCGCCGGCAGCCGAGGCGGGACAGGGAACTCACCCCTCCACTTT. The chain links TRBV4-3 to TRBJ1-6; 9 nucleotides line up with TRBD1. The germline gives CDR1 LGHNA, CDR2 YSLEER. The CDR3 covers 15 residues.

This clonotype was observed many times. This chain uses TRBV2 with TRBJ2-1; D is unresolved. This CDR3 is 13 amino acids long. Germline V lookup: CDR1 SNHLY, CDR2 FYNNEI. V was shortened by 4 bases and J by 13 bases, with 17 bases between the two germline ends. In DNA, the CDR3 is TGTGCCAGCAGTGTTGGCAGACCGGTGTCACAGTTCTTC. Translation gives CASSVGRPVSQFF. Looking up the rest from reference TRBV2 and TRBJ2-1 gives the full variable domain: EPEVTQTPSHQVTQMGQEVILRCVPISNHLYFYWYRQILGQKVEFLVSFYNNEISEKSEIFDDQFSVERPDGSNFTLKIRSTKLEDSAMYFCASSVGRPVSQFFGPGTRLTVL.

At least ten counts were recorded for this clonotype. V is TRBV28 and J is TRBJ1-2, with D perhaps matching TRBD1 (5 bases). Trimming cost V 10 bases and J 5 bases, with 20 bases left between them. Looked up from germline, CDR1 is MDHEN and CDR2 is SYDVKM. The CDR3 is 14 amino acids. CDR3 nucleotides: TGTGCCACCCTCCAACTTCGGGGGGTGTATGGCTACACCTTC. Translation: CATLQLRGVYGYTF.

The rearrangement links TRBV15 to TRBJ1-5; D not resolved. The germline V and J ends were trimmed by 2 bases and 5 bases, with 25 bases remaining between them. Germline CDR1 is LNHNV and CDR2 is YYDKDF (reference sequence). The length of the CDR3 is 19 residues. CDR3 amino acids: CATSRYPRVTKETDQPQHF. In nucleotides, the CDR3 is TGTGCCACCAGCAGATATCCCCGCGTTACAAAAGAAACAGATCAGCCCCAGCATTTT.

The chain employs TRBV11-2 and TRBJ2-1; 7 bases match TRBD2. The CDR3 sequence is 15 residues long. V trimming: 4 bases; J trimming: 0 bases; junction bases outside the gene matches: 3. CDR1 is SGHAT and CDR2 is FQNNGV in the germline V gene. Here the CDR3 reads CASSYQRDSYNEQFF. In DNA, the CDR3 is TGTGCCAGCAGCTACCAGCGGGACTCCTACAATGAGCAGTTCTTC. The full variable domain, with the rest looked up from reference TRBV11-2 and TRBJ2-1, is EAGVAQSPRYKIIEKRQSVAFWCNPISGHATLYWYQQILGQGPKLLIQFQNNGVVDDSQLPKDRFSAERLKGVDSTLKIQPAKLEDSAVYLCASSYQRDSYNEQFFGPGTRLTVL.

This clonotype was observed many times. The chain employs TRBV5-1 and TRBJ2-5, with TRBD2 matching 12 bases. Per germline, CDR1 SGHRS and CDR2 YFSETQ. The CDR3 contains 15 residues. V gave up 5 bases and J gave up 5 bases; unmatched junction bases: 7. CDR3 in DNA: TGCGCCAGCAGTTCAGGGACTAGCGGGCTTGAGACCCAGTACTTC. Translation: CASSSGTSGLETQYF.

The J gene is TRBJ2-7, the V gene TRBV13, with 7 bases matching TRBD2. CDR3 length: 14 residues. Germline lookup yields CDR1 PRHDT and CDR2 FYEKMQ (reference sequence). J gave up 7 bases and V 5 bases, and 11 bases lay outside the gene matches. The CDR3 DNA is TGTGCCAGCAGCGTGCTCGGGAGGAGGATTGAGCAGTACTTC. Translated: CASSVLGRRIEQYF. The full variable domain, with the rest looked up from reference TRBV13 and TRBJ2-7, is AAGVIQSPRHLIKEKRETATLKCYPIPRHDTVYWYQQGPGQDPQFLISFYEKMQSDKGSIPDRFSAQQFSDYHSELNMSSLELGDSALYFCASSVLGRRIEQYFGPGTRLTVT.

This clonotype has more than one count but fewer than ten. J is TRBJ1-1 and V is TRBV25-1; 7 nucleotides agree with TRBD1. The trim removed 7 bases at V and 4 bases at J, leaving 9 bases unmatched. The CDR3 contains 14 residues. Germline CDR1 reads MGHDK; CDR2 reads SYGVNS. The CDR3 here is CASTPTGRTTEAFF. The CDR3, as DNA: TGTGCCAGCACCCCGACAGGGCGAACCACTGAAGCTTTCTTT.

This clonotype showed up just a few times. The gene calls are TRBV7-6 and TRBJ1-4, with 9 bases aligning to TRBD1. The ends lost 5 bases at V and 3 bases at J; junction bases unmatched: 4. The germline V gene has CDR1 SGHVS and CDR2 FNYEAQ. This CDR3 spans 15 amino acids. CDR3 DNA: TGTGCCAGCAGCCTGGACAGGGGTTCTAATGAAAAACTGTTTTTT. This gives the protein CASSLDRGSNEKLFF.

The chain combines TRBV12-3 or TRBV12-4 with TRBJ2-2; no definite D call. The length of the CDR3 is 16 residues. The V and J ends lost 1 base and 6 bases respectively, with 15 bases between them. The CDR3 is CASSLDVGRLAGELFF. CDR3 coding DNA: TGTGCCAGCAGTTTAGACGTAGGGCGGTTGGCCGGGGAGCTGTTTTTT.

At least ten counts were recorded for this clonotype. The chain combines TRBV14 with TRBJ2-2; 8 nucleotides match TRBD1. CDR3 length equals 16 residues. Germline-derived CDR1 and CDR2 are SGHDN and FVKESK. The junction had 7 bases not matched to a gene; V was cut back by 0 bases and J by 7 bases. CDR3 in amino acids: CASSQEDRGVLGELFF. The CDR3 coding sequence is TGTGCCAGCAGCCAAGAAGACAGGGGAGTTCTCGGGGAGCTGTTTTTT.

As concerns this clonotype: Sequence at one end of the junction differs from germline and may be a read error. The rearrangement uses TRBV12-3 or TRBV12-4 and TRBJ1-5, with D unresolved. This CDR3 is 15 amino acids long. This CDR3 reads CAISLTEHSNQPQHF. In DNA, the CDR3 is TGTGCCATCAGTTTAACAGAACATAGCAATCAGCCCCAGCATTTT.